This TCR beta chain was sequenced in a study of cytomegalovirus exposure and HLA in healthy donors. In the PCR, 60 Vbeta and 13 Jbeta primers were used. Assay: immunoSEQ multiplex PCR; the TCRdb copy retains only in-frame clones and omits some. The table records around 190,000 clones, around 80% of them present only once. Study-wide points: A list of around 160 TCR beta chains associated with cytomegalovirus was given.

V shed 4 bases and J 2 bases; nucleotides not matched to a gene: 9. CDR1 is MDHEN, CDR2 SYDVKM, per germline. The CDR3 runs 17 residues. A remark on this clone: The antigen is unknown.

The TCR sequence derives from a man younger than 40 in good health and CMV-seronegative. The sequenced material came from PBMCs. V gene TRBV28 combines with J gene TRBJ1-5; 9 bases map to TRBD1. The CDR3 nucleotides are TGTGCCAGCAGTTCCGAGGGACAGGGATCAGGCAATCAGCCCCAGCATTTT. It encodes CASSSEGQGSGNQPQHF. Full variable domain (rest looked up from reference TRBV28 and TRBJ1-5): DVKVTQSSRYLVKRTGEKVFLECVQDMDHENMFWYRQDPGLGLRLIYFSYDVKMKEKGDIPEGYSVSREKKERFSLILESASTNQTSMYLCASSSEGQGSGNQPQHFGDGTRLSIL.